Only one count was recorded for the clone carrying this T cell receptor (beta chain). Its antigen remains unknown. Here immunoSEQ multiplex PCR was the method, and the copy in TCRdb shows in-frame clones only, minus some. In the table there are fewer than 80,000 clones, around 86% of which are singletons. Patients were ruled out by autoimmune disease history or systemic immunosuppression. The data stem from a study of OX40 agonist ivuxolimab in advanced cancers. Whole-study results and caveats: CD4+ and CD8+ blood T cells expanded clonally by week 6 at 0.1 to 3.0 mg/kg. In general, CD8+ T cells held more expanded clones than CD4+ did, on average.

Germline V lookup: CDR1 LNHDA, CDR2 SQIVND (reference sequence). This CDR3 has 12 amino acids. V was trimmed by 7 bases and J by 4 bases, leaving 8 bases between them. Here the sequenced sample was CD4+ or CD8+ T cells sorted from blood, taken in a trial of the OX40 agonist ivuxolimab. This receptor was identified in an adult with an advanced solid tumor such as melanoma, head and neck, liver or kidney cancer. The chain joins TRBV19 to TRBJ1-3; unclear D gene. The CDR3 DNA reads TGTGCCAGTAAACAATCCGGAAACACCATATATTTT. It translates to CASKQSGNTIYF.